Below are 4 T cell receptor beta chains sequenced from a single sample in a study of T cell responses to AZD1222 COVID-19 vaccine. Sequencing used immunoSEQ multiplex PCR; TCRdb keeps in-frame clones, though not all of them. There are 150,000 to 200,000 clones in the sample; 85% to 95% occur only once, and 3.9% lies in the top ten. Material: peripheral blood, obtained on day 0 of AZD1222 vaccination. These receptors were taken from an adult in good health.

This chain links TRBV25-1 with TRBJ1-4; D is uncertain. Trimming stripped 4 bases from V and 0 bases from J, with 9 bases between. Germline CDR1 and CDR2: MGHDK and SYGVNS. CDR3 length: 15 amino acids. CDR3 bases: TGTGCCAGCAGTGTGTCATTTTCAACTAATGAAAAACTGTTTTTT. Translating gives CASSVSFSTNEKLFF.

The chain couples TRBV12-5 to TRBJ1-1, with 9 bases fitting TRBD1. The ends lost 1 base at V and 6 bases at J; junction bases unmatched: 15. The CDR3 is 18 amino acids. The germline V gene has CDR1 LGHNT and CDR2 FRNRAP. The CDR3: CASGLDPGQGGSLAEAFF. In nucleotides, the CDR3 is TGTGCTAGTGGTTTGGACCCGGGACAGGGTGGATCGCTGGCTGAAGCTTTCTTT.

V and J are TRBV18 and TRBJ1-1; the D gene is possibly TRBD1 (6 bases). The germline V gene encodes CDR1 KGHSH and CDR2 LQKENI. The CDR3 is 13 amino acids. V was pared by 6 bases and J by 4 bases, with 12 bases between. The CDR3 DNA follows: TGTGCCAGCTCTTCAGGGGTTGGCACTGAAGCTTTCTTT. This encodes CASSSGVGTEAFF.

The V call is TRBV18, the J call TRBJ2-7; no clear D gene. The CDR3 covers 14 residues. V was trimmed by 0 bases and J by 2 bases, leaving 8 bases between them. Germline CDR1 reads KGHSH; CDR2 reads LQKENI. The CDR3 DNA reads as TGTGCCAGCTCACCACCGAGAGATCCCTACGAGCAGTACTTC. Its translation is CASSPPRDPYEQYF.